This T cell receptor (beta chain) was identified in a study of cytomegalovirus exposure and HLA in healthy donors. This CDR3 is 15 amino acids long. Germline-derived CDR1 and CDR2 are MNHNS and SASEGT. With V trimmed by 5 bases and J by 4 bases, 8 bases remained unmatched. The table came from immunoSEQ multiplex PCR; TCRdb's copy has only in-frame clones and leaves some out. The data hold 100,000 to 150,000 clones, with roughly 87% observed a single time. Study results and limitations: Reported performance of the classifier showed diagnosis of cytomegalovirus status with high specificity and sensitivity. Associated with cytomegalovirus, according to the listing, were 150 to 200 TCR beta chains.

Comment on this clone: Antigen: not known.

The donors formed part of the roughly 110-subject validation cohort, distinct from the approximately 670-subject first cohort. The TCR comes from a woman aged 18-29 years in good health and CMV-seronegative. Sequencing was performed on PBMCs. V is TRBV6-1 and J is TRBJ2-3; 8 bases agree with TRBD2. The CDR3: CASSPGTRSADTQYF. The CDR3 DNA sequence: TGTGCCAGCAGTCCCGGGACTAGATCGGCAGATACGCAGTATTTT.